This TCR beta chain was retrieved from a study of T cell clonotyping in hematopoietic cell transplantation. In germline, CDR1 is LNHDA, CDR2 SQIVND (reference sequence). This CDR3 comprises 14 residues. Trimming at V came to 3 bases and at J to 0 bases, leaving 2 bases not matched to a gene. The protocol was immunoSEQ multiplex PCR, while the TCRdb copy is restricted to in-frame clones and leaves out a portion. Of about 41,000 clones in the sample, 95% were seen once. The clonotype was recovered from a man younger than 40 in good health. Some clones in this sample may be carry-over from other donors' samples. The genes are TRBV19 and TRBJ2-7; TRBD1 aligns across 7 bases. The sequenced material came from peripheral blood mononuclear cells. Here the CDR3 DNA reads TGTGCCAGTAGTATGGGGGACAGCTCCTACGAGCAGTACTTC. This sequence encodes CASSMGDSSYEQYF.